This T cell receptor (beta chain) came from a study of T cells in Graves' hyperthyroidism and ophthalmopathy. Study context: Peripheral blood draws took place at initial diagnosis, ahead of any treatment.

Amplification of TCR beta CDR3 regions used RNA as the template. The HTBI primer set served for first-round RT-PCR of the TCR CDR3. Each CDR3 protein gets one entry after TCRdb re-called the multiplex PCR reads with MiXCR. The sample includes approximately 530,000 distinct CDR3 sequences, 15% to 20% seen only once; the top ten take more than 15%. This sample holds PBMCs from about 10 ml fresh peripheral blood. This clonotype has only a few counts. What was sequenced was blood. The sequence came from a woman aged 18-29 years with Graves' hyperthyroidism.

The CDR3 protein is CSAGWGAPVEDQPQHF. The CDR3 DNA reads as TGCAGTGCCGGGTGGGGGGCCCCTGTAGAGGATCAGCCCCAGCATTTT. The chain employs TRBV20-1 and TRBJ1-5; possible D gene TRBD1, 6 bases. The CDR3 spans 16 residues. The germline CDR1 and CDR2 sequences are DFQATT and SNEGSKA (reference sequence). Trimming stripped 6 bases from V and 5 bases from J, with 23 bases between.